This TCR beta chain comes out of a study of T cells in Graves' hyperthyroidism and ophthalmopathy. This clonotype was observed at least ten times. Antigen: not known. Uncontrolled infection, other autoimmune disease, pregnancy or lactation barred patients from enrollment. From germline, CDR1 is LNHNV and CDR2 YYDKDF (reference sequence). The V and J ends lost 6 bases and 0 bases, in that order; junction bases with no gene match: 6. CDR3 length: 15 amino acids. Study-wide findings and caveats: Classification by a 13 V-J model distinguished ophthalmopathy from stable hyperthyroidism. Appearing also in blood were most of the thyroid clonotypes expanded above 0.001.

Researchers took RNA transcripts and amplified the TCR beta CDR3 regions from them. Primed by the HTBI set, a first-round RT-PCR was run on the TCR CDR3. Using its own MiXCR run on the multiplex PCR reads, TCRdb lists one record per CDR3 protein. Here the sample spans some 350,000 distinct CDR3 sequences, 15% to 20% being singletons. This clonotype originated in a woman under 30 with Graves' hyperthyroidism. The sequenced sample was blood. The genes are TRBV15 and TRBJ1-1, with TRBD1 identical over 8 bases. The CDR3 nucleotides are TGTGCCACCAGTGGACAGGGAACCCTGAACACTGAAGCTTTCTTT. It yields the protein CATSGQGTLNTEAFF.